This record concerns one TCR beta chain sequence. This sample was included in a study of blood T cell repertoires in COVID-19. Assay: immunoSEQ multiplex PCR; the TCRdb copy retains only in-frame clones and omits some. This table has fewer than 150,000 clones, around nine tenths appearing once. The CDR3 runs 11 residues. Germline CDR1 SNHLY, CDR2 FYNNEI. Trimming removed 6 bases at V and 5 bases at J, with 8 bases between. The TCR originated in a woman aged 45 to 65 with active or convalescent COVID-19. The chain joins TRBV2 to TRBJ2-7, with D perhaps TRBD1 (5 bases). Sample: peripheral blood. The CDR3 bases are TGTGCCAGCAGCACCAGGGACGAGCAGTACTTC. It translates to CASSTRDEQYF.